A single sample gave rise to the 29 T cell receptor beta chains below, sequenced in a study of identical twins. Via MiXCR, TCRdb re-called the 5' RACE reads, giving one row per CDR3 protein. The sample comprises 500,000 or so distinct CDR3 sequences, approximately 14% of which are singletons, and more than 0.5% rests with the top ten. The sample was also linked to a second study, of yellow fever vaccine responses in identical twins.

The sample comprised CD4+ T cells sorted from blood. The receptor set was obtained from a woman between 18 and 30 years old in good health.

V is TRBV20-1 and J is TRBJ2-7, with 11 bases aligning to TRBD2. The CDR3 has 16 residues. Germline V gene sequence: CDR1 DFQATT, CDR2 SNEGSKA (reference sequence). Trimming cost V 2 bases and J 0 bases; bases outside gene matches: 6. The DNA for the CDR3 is TGCAGTGCTAGACCGACTAGCGGGGATTCCTCCTACGAGCAGTACTTC. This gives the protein CSARPTSGDSSYEQYF.

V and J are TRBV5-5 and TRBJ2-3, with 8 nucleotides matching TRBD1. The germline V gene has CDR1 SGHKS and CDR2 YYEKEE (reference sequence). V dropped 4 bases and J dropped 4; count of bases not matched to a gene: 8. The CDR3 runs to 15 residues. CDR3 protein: CASSTQGAGADTQYF. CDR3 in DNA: TGTGCCAGCAGCACCCAGGGGGCCGGGGCAGATACGCAGTATTTT. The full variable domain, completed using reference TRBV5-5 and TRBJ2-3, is DAGVTQSPTHLIKTRGQQVTLRCSPISGHKSVSWYQQVLGQGPQFIFQYYEKEERGRGNFPDRFSARQFPNYSSELNVNALLLGDSALYLCASSTQGAGADTQYFGPGTRLTVL.

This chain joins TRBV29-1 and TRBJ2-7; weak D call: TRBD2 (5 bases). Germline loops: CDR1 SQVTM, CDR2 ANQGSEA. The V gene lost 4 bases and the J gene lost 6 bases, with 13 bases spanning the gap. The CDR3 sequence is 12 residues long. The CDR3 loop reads CSVGPSGGEQYF. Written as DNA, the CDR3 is TGCAGCGTTGGCCCAAGCGGAGGCGAGCAGTACTTC.

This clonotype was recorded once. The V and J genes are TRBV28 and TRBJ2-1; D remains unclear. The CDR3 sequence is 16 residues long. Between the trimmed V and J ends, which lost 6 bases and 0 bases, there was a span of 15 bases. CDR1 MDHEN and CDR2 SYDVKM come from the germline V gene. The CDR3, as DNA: TGTGCCAGCAGAACCCTCGGTCCTAACTCCTACAATGAGCAGTTCTTC. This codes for CASRTLGPNSYNEQFF.

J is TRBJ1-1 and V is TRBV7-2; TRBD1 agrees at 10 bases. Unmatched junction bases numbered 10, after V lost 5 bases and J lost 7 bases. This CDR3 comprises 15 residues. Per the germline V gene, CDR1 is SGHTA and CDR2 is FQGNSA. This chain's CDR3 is CASSLKDRGRGEAFF. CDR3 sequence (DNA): TGTGCCAGCAGCCTAAAGGACAGGGGGAGGGGTGAAGCTTTCTTT. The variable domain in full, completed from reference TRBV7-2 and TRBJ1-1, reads GAGVSQSPSNKVTEKGKDVELRCDPISGHTALYWYRQSLGQGLEFLIYFQGNSAPDKSGLPSDRFSAERTGGSVSTLTIQRTQQEDSAVYLCASSLKDRGRGEAFFGQGTRLTVV.

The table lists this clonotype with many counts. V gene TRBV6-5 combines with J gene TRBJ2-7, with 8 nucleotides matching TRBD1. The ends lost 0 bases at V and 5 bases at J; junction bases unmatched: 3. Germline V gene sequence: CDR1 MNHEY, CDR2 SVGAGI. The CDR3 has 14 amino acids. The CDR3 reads CASSYSKTGDEQYF. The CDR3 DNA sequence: TGTGCCAGCAGTTACTCTAAGACAGGGGACGAGCAGTACTTC.

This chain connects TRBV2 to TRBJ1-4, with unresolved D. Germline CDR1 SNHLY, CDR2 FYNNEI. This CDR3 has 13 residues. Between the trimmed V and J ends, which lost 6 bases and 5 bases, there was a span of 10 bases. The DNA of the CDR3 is TGTGCCAGCAGCCGGGTCCTGAATGAAAAACTGTTTTTT. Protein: CASSRVLNEKLFF.

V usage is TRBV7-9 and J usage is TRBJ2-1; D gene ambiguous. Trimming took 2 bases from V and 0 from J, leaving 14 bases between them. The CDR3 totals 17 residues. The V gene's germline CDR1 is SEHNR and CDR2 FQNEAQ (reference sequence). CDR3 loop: CASSLRTASGSYNEQFF. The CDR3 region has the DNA TGTGCCAGCAGCTTACGGACCGCCTCTGGCTCCTACAATGAGCAGTTCTTC.

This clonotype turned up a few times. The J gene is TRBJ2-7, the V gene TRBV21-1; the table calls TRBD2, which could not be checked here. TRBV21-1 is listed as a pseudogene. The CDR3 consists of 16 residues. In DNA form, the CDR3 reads TGTGCCAGCAGCAAAGGGGAGGAGCGGGTGATAGGGGAGCAGTACTTC. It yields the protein CASSKGEERVIGEQYF.

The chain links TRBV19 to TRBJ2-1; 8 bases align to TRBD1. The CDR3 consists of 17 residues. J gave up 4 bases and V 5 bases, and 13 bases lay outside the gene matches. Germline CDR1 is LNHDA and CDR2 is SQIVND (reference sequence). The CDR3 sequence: CASSPRGLDRDYNEQFF. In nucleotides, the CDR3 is TGTGCCAGTAGTCCAAGGGGGTTGGACAGGGATTACAATGAGCAGTTCTTC.

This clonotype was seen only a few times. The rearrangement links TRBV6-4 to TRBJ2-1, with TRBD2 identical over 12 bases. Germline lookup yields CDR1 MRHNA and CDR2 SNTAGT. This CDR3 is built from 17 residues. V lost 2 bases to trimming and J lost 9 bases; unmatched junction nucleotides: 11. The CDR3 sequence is CASSDTPLAGGPSEQFF. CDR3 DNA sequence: TGTGCCAGCAGTGACACCCCCCTAGCGGGGGGGCCTAGTGAGCAGTTCTTC.

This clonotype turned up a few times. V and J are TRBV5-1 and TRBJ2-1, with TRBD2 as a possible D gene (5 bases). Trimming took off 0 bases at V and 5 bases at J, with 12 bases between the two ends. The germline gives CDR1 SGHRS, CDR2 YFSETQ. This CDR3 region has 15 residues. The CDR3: CASSLAGGLNNEQFF. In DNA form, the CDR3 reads TGCGCCAGCAGCTTGGCCGGCGGACTTAACAATGAGCAGTTCTTC.

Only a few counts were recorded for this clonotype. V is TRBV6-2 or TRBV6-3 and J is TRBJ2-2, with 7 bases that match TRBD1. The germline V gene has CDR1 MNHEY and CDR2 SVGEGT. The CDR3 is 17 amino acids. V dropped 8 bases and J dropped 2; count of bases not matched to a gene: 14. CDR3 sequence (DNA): TGTGCCAGCGTCGTAAACAGGGGAACCAGAAACACCGGGGAGCTGTTTTTT. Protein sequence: CASVVNRGTRNTGELFF.

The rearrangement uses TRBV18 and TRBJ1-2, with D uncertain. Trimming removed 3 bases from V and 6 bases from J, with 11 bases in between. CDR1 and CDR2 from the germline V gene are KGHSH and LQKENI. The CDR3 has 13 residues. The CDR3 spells CASSPVRGDGYTF. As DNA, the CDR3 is TGTGCCAGCTCACCTGTCCGGGGTGATGGCTACACCTTC.

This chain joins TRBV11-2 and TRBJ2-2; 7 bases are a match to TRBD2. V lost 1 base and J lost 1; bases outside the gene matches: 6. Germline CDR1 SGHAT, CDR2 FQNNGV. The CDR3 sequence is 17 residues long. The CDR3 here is CASSLVSLAVNTGELFF. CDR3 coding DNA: TGTGCCAGCAGCTTAGTAAGCCTAGCGGTGAACACCGGGGAGCTGTTTTTT. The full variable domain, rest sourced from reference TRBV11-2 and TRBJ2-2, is EAGVAQSPRYKIIEKRQSVAFWCNPISGHATLYWYQQILGQGPKLLIQFQNNGVVDDSQLPKDRFSAERLKGVDSTLKIQPAKLEDSAVYLCASSLVSLAVNTGELFFGEGSRLTVL.

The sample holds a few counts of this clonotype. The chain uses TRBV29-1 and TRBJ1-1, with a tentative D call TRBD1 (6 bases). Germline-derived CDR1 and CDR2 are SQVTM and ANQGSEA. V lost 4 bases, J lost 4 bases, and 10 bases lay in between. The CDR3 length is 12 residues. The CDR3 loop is CSVAGAVTEAFF. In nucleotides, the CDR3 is TGCAGCGTTGCAGGGGCCGTCACTGAAGCTTTCTTT.

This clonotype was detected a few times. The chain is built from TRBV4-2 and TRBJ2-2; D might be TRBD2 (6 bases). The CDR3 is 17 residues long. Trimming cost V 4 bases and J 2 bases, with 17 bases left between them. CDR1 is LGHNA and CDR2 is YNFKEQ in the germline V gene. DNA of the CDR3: TGTGCCAGCAGCCGGGGGGTTGGCTCAGTCAACACCGGGGAGCTGTTTTTT. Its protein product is CASSRGVGSVNTGELFF.

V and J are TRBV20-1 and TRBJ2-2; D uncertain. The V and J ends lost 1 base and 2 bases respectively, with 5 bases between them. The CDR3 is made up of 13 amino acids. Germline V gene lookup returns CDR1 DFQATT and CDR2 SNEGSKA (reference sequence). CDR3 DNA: TGCAGTGCTAGAGCAGTTAACACCGGGGAGCTGTTTTTT. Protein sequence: CSARAVNTGELFF.

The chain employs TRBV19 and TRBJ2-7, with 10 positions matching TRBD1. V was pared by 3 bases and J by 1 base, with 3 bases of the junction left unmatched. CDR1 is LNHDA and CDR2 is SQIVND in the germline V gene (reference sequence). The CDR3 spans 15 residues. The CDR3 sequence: CASSMTGGRSYEQYF. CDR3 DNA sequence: TGTGCCAGTAGTATGACAGGGGGCAGATCCTACGAGCAGTACTTC.

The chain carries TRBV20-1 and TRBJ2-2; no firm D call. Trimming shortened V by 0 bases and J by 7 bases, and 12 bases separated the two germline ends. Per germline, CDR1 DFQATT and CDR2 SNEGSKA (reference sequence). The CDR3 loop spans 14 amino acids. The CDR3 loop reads CSARDPNEIGELFF. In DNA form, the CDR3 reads TGCAGTGCTAGAGATCCTAACGAGATCGGGGAGCTGTTTTTT.

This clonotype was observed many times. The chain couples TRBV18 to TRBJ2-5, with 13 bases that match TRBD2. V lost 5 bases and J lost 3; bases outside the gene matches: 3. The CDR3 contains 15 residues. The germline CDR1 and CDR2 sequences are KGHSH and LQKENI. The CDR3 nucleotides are TGTGCCAGCTCAACTAGCGGGGGGGCCAAAGAGACCCAGTACTTC. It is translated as CASSTSGGAKETQYF.

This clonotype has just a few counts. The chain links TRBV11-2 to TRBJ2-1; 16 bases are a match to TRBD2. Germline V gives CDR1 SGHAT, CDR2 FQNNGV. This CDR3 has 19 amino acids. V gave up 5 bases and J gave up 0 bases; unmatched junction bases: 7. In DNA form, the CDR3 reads TGTGCCAGCAGCAAACCGGGACTAGCGGGGGGGAGCTCCTACAATGAGCAGTTCTTC. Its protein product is CASSKPGLAGGSSYNEQFF.

CDR3 sequence reads: CATSRGTGPSTDTQYF. CDR3 nucleotide sequence: TGTGCCACCAGCAGAGGCACAGGGCCTAGCACAGATACGCAGTATTTT. The chain has TRBV15 and TRBJ2-3; TRBD1 is a possible D gene (6 bases). Germline lookup yields CDR1 LNHNV and CDR2 YYDKDF (reference sequence). CDR3 size: 16 residues. With 1 base removed from V and 0 bases from J, the gap between germline ends came to 11 bases.

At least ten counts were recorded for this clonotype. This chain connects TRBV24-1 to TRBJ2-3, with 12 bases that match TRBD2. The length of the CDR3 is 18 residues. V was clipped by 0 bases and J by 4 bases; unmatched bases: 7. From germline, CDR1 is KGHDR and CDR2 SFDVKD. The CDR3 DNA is TGTGCCACCAGTGATTTGGTGACTAGCGGGAGCTCGCCAGATACGCAGTATTTT. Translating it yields CATSDLVTSGSSPDTQYF.

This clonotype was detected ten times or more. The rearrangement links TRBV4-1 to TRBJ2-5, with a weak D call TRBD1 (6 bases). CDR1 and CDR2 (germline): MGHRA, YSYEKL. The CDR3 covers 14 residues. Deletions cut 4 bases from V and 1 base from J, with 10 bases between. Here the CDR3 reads CASSLRQVQETQYF. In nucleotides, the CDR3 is TGCGCCAGCAGCCTAAGACAGGTCCAAGAGACCCAGTACTTC.

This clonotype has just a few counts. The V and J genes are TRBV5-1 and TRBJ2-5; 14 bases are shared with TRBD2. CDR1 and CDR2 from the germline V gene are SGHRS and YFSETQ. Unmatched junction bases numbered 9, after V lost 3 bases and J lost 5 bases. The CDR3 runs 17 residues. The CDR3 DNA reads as TGCGCCAGCAGCTATGGGACTAGCGGGAGCATGGGGGAGACCCAGTACTTC. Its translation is CASSYGTSGSMGETQYF.

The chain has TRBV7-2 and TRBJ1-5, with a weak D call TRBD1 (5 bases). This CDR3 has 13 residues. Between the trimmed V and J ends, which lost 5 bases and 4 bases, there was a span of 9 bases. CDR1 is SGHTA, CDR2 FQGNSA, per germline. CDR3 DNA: TGTGCCAGCAGCCGAGCAGGGAATCAGCCCCAGCATTTT. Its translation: CASSRAGNQPQHF.

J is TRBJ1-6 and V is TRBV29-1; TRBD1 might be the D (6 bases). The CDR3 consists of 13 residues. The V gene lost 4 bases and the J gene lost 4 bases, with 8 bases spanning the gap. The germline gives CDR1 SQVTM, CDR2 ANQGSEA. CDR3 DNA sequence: TGCAGCGTTGCTCAGGGGTATAATTCACCCCTCCACTTT. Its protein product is CSVAQGYNSPLHF. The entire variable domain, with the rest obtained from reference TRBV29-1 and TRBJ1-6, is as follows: SAVISQKPSRDICQRGTSLTIQCQVDSQVTMMFWYRQQPGQSLTLIATANQGSEATYESGFVIDKFPISRPNLTFSTLTVSNMSPEDSSIYLCSVAQGYNSPLHFGNGTRLTVT.

The DNA of the CDR3 is TGCAGCGTCGAACTAGCGGGAGGGCCGAGCTACTACGAGCAGTACTTC. Amino acids: CSVELAGGPSYYEQYF. V usage is TRBV29-1 and J usage is TRBJ2-7, with 13 bases fitting TRBD2. Trimming took 6 bases from V and 3 from J; bases not matched to a gene: 11. Germline V lookup: CDR1 SQVTM, CDR2 ANQGSEA. This CDR3 contains 16 residues.